A selection of T cell receptor beta chains follows, all from one sample in a study of T cells expressing NK-cell markers. TCRdb re-called the 5' RACE reads and catalogs CDR3 proteins one per entry, DNA excluded. This sample's clone table lists 500,000 to 700,000 distinct CDR3 sequences. Sequenced sample: blood T cells: a sorted CD56 or NKG2C T cell subset, CD4+ or CD8+ T cells, or bulk PBMC T cells (not recorded which). The receptor set was obtained from a man aged 18 to 29 in good health. The CDR3 runs from the conserved cysteine through the conserved F or W. Each record gives: V gene, J gene, CDR3 protein.

V gene: TRBV9
J gene: TRBJ2-6
CDR3 protein: CASAGGLSGANVLTF

V gene: TRBV29-1
J gene: TRBJ2-2
CDR3 protein: CSVESGTPNTGELFF

V gene: TRBV5-6
J gene: TRBJ2-2
CDR3 protein: CASSFAFKRGHTGELFF

V gene: TRBV7-9
J gene: TRBJ2-3
CDR3 protein: CASSLAASPNTDTQYF

V gene: TRBV4-3
J gene: TRBJ2-5
CDR3 protein: CASSQSTGGGETQYF

V gene: TRBV5-1
J gene: TRBJ2-7
CDR3 protein: CASSLGNYEQYF

V gene: TRBV12-3/TRBV12-4
J gene: TRBJ2-1
CDR3 protein: CASSLGSGRSNEQFF

V gene: TRBV6-2/TRBV6-3
J gene: TRBJ2-2
CDR3 protein: CASSYAVGGRRTGELFF

V gene: TRBV6-5
J gene: TRBJ1-1
CDR3 protein: CASSYVLGADMNTEAFF

V gene: TRBV6-5
J gene: TRBJ2-2
CDR3 protein: CASSYLTNTGELFF

V gene: TRBV9
J gene: TRBJ2-2
CDR3 protein: CASSVSGLAPGELFF

V gene: TRBV28
J gene: TRBJ2-7
CDR3 protein: CASSSVAGGKYEQYF

V gene: TRBV2
J gene: TRBJ2-1
CDR3 protein: CASSELAGTYNEQFF

V gene: TRBV7-8
J gene: TRBJ2-2
CDR3 protein: CASSLAPGRNTGELFF

V gene: TRBV28
J gene: TRBJ1-2
CDR3 protein: CASSLQGGLRNYGYTF

V gene: TRBV11-2
J gene: TRBJ2-1
CDR3 protein: CASSLTLSGRTNEQFF

V gene: TRBV12-3/TRBV12-4
J gene: TRBJ2-7
CDR3 protein: CASSLAAGSGYEQYF

V gene: TRBV28
J gene: TRBJ2-7
CDR3 protein: CASSLRSAPYEQYF

V gene: TRBV27
J gene: TRBJ2-1
CDR3 protein: CASSLGLAGGNPQFF

V gene: TRBV20-1
J gene: TRBJ2-3
CDR3 protein: CSARRGTSGTDTQYF

V gene: TRBV9
J gene: TRBJ2-3
CDR3 protein: CASSVETSGGPTDTQYF

V gene: TRBV30
J gene: TRBJ2-3
CDR3 protein: CAWSSLRVDTQYF

V gene: TRBV3-1
J gene: TRBJ2-3
CDR3 protein: CASSQDRGGVTDTQYF

V gene: TRBV12-3/TRBV12-4
J gene: TRBJ2-3
CDR3 protein: CASSYGLAGAADTQYF

V gene: TRBV6-6
J gene: TRBJ2-1
CDR3 protein: CASSPILGNEQFF

V gene: TRBV30
J gene: TRBJ2-7
CDR3 protein: CACADSYEQYF

V gene: TRBV2
J gene: TRBJ2-5
CDR3 protein: CATGGTVQTQYF

V gene: TRBV6-1
J gene: TRBJ2-2
CDR3 protein: CASDGGLGTGELFF

V gene: TRBV4-2
J gene: TRBJ1-1
CDR3 protein: CASSQVEGGNTEAFF

V gene: TRBV10-2
J gene: TRBJ2-1
CDR3 protein: CASTGAPYNEQFF

V gene: TRBV5-1
J gene: TRBJ2-3
CDR3 protein: CASSLRKQGDLYTQYF

V gene: TRBV5-1
J gene: TRBJ2-3
CDR3 protein: CASRTDRVIDTQYF

V gene: TRBV6-5
J gene: TRBJ2-7
CDR3 protein: CASRNDRGLYEQYF

V gene: TRBV19
J gene: TRBJ2-2
CDR3 protein: CASSRDWAGELFF

V gene: TRBV4-1
J gene: TRBJ2-6
CDR3 protein: CASSPDWPASHSGANVLTF

V gene: TRBV6-5
J gene: TRBJ2-6
CDR3 protein: CASSSWTGEGGANVLTF

V gene: TRBV2
J gene: TRBJ2-2
CDR3 protein: CASSEAWPNTGELFF

V gene: TRBV14
J gene: TRBJ2-1
CDR3 protein: CASSQDMGRGGRSEQFF

V gene: TRBV20-1
J gene: TRBJ2-1
CDR3 protein: CSARDSALNEQFF

V gene: TRBV27
J gene: TRBJ2-7
CDR3 protein: CASSFSISGRYEQYF

V gene: TRBV18
J gene: TRBJ1-3
CDR3 protein: CASSPDRTGRAGNTIYF

V gene: TRBV20-1
J gene: TRBJ2-5
CDR3 protein: CSETSGDQETQYF

V gene: TRBV10-3
J gene: TRBJ1-6
CDR3 protein: CAISRGQLNSPLHF

V gene: TRBV12-3/TRBV12-4
J gene: TRBJ2-3
CDR3 protein: CASRSSGTDTQYF

V gene: TRBV5-1
J gene: TRBJ2-3
CDR3 protein: CASSPRGPSSTQYF

V gene: TRBV28
J gene: TRBJ2-7
CDR3 protein: CASSLLGREQYF

V gene: TRBV7-8
J gene: TRBJ2-7
CDR3 protein: CASSKLLAGYEQYF

V gene: TRBV12-3/TRBV12-4
J gene: TRBJ1-4
CDR3 protein: CASSARDRERVNEKLFF

V gene: TRBV5-5
J gene: TRBJ2-5
CDR3 protein: CASSLDISGGTQYF

V gene: TRBV5-5
J gene: TRBJ1-1
CDR3 protein: CASSLGGPGTEAFF

V gene: TRBV4-2
J gene: TRBJ1-2
CDR3 protein: CASSQKGGEGYTF

V gene: TRBV4-3
J gene: TRBJ2-2
CDR3 protein: CASSQDGTYTGELFF

V gene: TRBV27
J gene: TRBJ2-7
CDR3 protein: CASRLTGTGSYEQYF

V gene: TRBV7-7
J gene: TRBJ2-1
CDR3 protein: CASSSNHDGYNEQFF